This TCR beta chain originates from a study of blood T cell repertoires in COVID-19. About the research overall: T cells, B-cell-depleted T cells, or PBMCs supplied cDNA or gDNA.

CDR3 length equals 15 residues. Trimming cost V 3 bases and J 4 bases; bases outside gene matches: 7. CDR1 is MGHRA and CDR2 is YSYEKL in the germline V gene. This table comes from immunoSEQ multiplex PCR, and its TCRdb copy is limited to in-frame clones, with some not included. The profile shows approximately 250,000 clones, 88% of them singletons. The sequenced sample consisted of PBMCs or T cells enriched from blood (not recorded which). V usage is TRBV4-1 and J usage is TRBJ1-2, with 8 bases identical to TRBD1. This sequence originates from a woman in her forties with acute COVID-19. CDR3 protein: CASSQDRAVIYGYTF. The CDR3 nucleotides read TGCGCCAGCAGCCAGGACAGGGCGGTGATCTATGGCTACACCTTC.